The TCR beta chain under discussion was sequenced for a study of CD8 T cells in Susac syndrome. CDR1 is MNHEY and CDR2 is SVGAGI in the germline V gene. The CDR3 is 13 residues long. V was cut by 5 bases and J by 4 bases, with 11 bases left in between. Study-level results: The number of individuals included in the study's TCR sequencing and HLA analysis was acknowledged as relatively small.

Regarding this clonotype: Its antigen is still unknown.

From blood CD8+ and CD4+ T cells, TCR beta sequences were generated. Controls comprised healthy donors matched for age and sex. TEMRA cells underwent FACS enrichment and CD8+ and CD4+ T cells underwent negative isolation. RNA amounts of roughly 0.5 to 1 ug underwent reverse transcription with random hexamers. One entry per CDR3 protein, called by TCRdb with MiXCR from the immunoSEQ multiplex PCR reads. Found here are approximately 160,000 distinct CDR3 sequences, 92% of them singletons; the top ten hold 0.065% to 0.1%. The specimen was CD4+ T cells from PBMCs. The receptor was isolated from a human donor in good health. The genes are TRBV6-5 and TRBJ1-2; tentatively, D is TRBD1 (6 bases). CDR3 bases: TGTGCCAGCAGTGAACAGGGCGGCTATGGCTACACCTTC. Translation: CASSEQGGYGYTF.